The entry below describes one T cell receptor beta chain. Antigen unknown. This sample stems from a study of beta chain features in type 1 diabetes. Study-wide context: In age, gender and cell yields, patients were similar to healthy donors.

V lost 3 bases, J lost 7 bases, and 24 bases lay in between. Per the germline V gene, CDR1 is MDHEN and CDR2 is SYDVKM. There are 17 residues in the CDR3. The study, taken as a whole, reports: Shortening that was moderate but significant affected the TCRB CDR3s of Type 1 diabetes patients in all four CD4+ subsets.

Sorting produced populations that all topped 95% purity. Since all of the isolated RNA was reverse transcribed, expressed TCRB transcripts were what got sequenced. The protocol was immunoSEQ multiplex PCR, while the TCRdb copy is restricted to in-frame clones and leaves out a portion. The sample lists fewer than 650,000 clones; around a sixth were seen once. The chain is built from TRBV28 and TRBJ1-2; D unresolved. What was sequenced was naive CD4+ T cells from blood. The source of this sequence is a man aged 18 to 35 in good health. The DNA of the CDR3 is TGTGCCAGCAGTTTTGGCCTAGAGGCCAGGAGATCGGCTGGCTACACCTTC. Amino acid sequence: CASSFGLEARRSAGYTF.